This entry features one T cell receptor beta chain sequence. This clone was seen a single time. Its antigen is currently not known. No quality values exist for individual bases; no much larger clone is one base distant. The record originates from a study of control samples from healthy donors and cancer patients (dated by TCRdb to 2020 to 2022). The receptor library was made with the immunoSEQ multiplex PCR assay. In TCRdb, the immuneACCESS table is reduced to in-frame sequences with V and J assigned. These tables do not hold every clone; where another copy was compared, an unresolved V gene accounts for under half, and the others remain unexplained. The sample table holds about 130,000 clones, of which 85% to 95% were seen once. Around 3.6% of the sample is taken by the ten largest. According to the germline V gene, CDR1 reads LGHNA and CDR2 reads YSLEER. V is shortened by 0 bases, J by 2 bases, and the region joining them spans 11 bases. Including cysteine and phenylalanine, the CDR3 has 16 amino acids. Kept here is only the CDR3 DNA, which spans 48 bases and is read in frame from base 1.

Material for sequencing was blood. The sequence derives from a man aged 25-45 years in good health. The V and J segments used are TRBV4-3 and TRBJ1-3; no confident D gene assignment can be made. This receptor carries the CDR3 CASSQDSGMAGNTIYF. The DNA reads TGCGCCAGCAGCCAAGATTCAGGAATGGCTGGAAACACCATATATTTT.